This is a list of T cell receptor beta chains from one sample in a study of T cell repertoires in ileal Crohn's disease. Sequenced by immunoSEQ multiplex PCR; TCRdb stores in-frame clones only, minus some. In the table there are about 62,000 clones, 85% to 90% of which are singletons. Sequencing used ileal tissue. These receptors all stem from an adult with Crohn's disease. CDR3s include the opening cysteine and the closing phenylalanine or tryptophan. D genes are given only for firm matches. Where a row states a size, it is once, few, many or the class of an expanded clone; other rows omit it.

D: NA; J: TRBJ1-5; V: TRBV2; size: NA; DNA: TGTGCCAGCAATAGAGCGGGGGTCAACAATCAGCCCCAGCATTTT; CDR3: CASNRAGVNNQPQHF
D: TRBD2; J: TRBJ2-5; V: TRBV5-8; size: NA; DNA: TGTGCCAGCAGCTTTGGCGGGACTAGCGGGACGGGGACCCAGTACTTC; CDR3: CASSFGGTSGTGTQYF
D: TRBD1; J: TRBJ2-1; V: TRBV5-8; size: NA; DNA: TGTGCCAGCACCATCATGCGGGGACAGGGCTTCAATGAGCAGTTCTTC; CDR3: CASTIMRGQGFNEQFF
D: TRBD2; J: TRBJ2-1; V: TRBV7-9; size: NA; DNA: TGTGCCAGCAGCTCGACAGTTTTTCTAGCGGGAGGGTATGAGCAGTTCTTC; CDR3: CASSSTVFLAGGYEQFF
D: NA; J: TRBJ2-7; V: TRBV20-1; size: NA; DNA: TGCAGTGCTAGAGGTACCTACGAGCAGTACTTC; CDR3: CSARGTYEQYF
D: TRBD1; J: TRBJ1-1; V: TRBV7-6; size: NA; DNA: TGTGCCAGCAGCCCGAGGACAGGGGTAAGGGCTTTCTTT; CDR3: CASSPRTGVRAFF
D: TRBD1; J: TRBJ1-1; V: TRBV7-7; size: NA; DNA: TGTGCTAGCAGCTTATTGGGAAGTCCGGGACAGGAGATCAATGAAGCTTTCTTT; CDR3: CASSLLGSPGQEINEAFF
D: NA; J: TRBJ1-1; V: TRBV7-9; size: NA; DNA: TGTGCCAGCAGCTCCGCCGGCGGGAACACTGAAGCTTTCTTT; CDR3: CASSSAGGNTEAFF
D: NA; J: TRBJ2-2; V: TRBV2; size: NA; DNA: TGTGCCAGCAGCTACAGGGCTTTAGAAACCGGGGAGCTGTTTTTT; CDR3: CASSYRALETGELFF
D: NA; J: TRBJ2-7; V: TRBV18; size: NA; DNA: TGTGCCAGCTCACCGCTCGCCAGGGGAACACTAGAGCAGTACTTC; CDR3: CASSPLARGTLEQYF
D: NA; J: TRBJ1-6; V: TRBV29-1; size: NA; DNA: TGCAGCACAAAAGATGGGGCTCGGTCACCCCTCCACTTT; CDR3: CSTKDGARSPLHF
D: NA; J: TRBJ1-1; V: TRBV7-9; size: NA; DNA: TGTGCCAGCAGCGCTTCCAGGGTAATGAACACTGAAGCTTTCTTT; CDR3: CASSASRVMNTEAFF
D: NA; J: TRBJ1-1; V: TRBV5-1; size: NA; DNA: TGCGCCAGCAGCCGGGACACTATGAACACTGAAGCTTTCTTT; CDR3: CASSRDTMNTEAFF
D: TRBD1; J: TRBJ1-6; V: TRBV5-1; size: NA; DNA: TGCGCCAGCAGCTGGGCGGGACAGCCACCCCTCCACTTT; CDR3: CASSWAGQPPLHF
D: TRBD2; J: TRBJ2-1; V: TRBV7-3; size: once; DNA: TGTGCCAGCACCTTAGGGGCGGGAGCCTACAATGAGCAGTTCTTC; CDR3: CASTLGAGAYNEQFF
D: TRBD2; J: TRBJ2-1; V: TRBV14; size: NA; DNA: TGTGCCAGCAGCCAAGGGGGGGGGAATGAGCAGTTCTTC; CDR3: CASSQGGGNEQFF
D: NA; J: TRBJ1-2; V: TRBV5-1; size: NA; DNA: TGCGCCAGCAGTCCGGTGGGAGCAGGAGGGAGCGGCTACACCTTC; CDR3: CASSPVGAGGSGYTF
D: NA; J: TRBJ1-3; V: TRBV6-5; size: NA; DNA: TGTGCCAGCCCCTTAGCGGTTTCTGGAAACACCATATATTTT; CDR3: CASPLAVSGNTIYF